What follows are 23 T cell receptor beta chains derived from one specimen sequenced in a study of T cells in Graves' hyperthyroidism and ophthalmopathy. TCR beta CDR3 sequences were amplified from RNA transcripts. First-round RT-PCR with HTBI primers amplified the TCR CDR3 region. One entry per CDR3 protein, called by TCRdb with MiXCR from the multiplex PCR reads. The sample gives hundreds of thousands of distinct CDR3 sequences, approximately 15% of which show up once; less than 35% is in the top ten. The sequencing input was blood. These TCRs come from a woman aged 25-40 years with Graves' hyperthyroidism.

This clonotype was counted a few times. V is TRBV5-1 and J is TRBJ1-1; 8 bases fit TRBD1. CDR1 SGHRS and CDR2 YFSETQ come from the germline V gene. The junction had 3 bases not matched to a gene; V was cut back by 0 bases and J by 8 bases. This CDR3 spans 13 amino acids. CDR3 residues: CASSLEGTGEAFF. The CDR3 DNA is TGCGCCAGCAGCTTGGAGGGGACAGGAGAAGCTTTCTTT.

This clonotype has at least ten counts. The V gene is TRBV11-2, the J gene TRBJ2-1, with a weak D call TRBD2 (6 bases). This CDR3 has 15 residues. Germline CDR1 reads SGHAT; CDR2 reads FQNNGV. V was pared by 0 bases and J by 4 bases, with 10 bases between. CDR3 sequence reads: CASSLEEGPYNEQFF. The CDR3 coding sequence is TGTGCCAGCAGCTTAGAGGAGGGACCTTACAATGAGCAGTTCTTC. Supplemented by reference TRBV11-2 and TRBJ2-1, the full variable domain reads EAGVAQSPRYKIIEKRQSVAFWCNPISGHATLYWYQQILGQGPKLLIQFQNNGVVDDSQLPKDRFSAERLKGVDSTLKIQPAKLEDSAVYLCASSLEEGPYNEQFFGPGTRLTVL.

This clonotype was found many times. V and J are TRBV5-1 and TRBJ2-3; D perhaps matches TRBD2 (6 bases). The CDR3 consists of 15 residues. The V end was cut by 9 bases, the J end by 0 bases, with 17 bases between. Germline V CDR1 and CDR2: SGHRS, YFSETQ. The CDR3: CATRYSGHSTDTQYF. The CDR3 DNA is TGCGCCACCCGGTATAGCGGACATAGCACAGATACGCAGTATTTT.

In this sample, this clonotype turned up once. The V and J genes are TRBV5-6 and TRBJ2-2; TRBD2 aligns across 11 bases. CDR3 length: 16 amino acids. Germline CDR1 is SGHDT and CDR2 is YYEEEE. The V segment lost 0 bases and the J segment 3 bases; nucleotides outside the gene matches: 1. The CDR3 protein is CASSLGLAGHTGELFF. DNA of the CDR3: TGTGCCAGCAGCTTGGGACTAGCGGGACACACCGGGGAGCTGTTTTTT.

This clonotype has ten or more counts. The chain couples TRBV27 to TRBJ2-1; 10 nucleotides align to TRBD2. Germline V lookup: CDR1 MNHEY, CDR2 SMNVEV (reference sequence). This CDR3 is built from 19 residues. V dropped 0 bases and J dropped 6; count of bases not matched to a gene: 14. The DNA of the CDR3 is TGTGCCAGCAGTTTATCGCCCCGAATCCTAGCGGGAGTTCGCAATGAGCAGTTCTTC. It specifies CASSLSPRILAGVRNEQFF.

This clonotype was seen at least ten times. The CDR3 sequence is CAWSQGRGGTEAFF. CDR3 sequence (DNA): TGTGCCTGGAGTCAGGGACGGGGCGGCACTGAAGCTTTCTTT. J is TRBJ1-1 and V is TRBV30; tentatively, D is TRBD1 (5 bases). The CDR3 spans 14 residues. Germline V gene sequence: CDR1 GTSNPN, CDR2 SVGIG (reference sequence). Trimming took off 2 bases at V and 4 bases at J, with 14 bases between the two ends.

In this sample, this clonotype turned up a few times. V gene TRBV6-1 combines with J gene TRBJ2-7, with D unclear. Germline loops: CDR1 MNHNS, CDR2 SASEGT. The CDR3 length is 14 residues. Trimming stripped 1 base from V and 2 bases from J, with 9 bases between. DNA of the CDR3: TGTGCCAGCAGTGAAGTGGCGAGCACCTACGAGCAGTACTTC. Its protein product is CASSEVASTYEQYF.

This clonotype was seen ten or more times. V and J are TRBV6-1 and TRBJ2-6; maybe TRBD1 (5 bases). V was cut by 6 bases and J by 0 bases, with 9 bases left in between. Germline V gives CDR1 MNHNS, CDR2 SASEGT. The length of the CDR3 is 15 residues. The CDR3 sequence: CASRLTVSGANVLTF. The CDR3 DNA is TGTGCCAGCAGGCTGACAGTCTCTGGGGCCAACGTCCTGACTTTC.

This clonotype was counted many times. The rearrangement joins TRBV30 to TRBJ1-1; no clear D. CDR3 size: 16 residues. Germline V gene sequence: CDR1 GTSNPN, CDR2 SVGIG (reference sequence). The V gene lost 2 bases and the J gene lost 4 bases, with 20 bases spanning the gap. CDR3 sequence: CAWSTKIIHPSTEAFF. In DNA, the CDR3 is TGTGCCTGGAGTACAAAAATTATCCATCCGAGCACTGAAGCTTTCTTT.

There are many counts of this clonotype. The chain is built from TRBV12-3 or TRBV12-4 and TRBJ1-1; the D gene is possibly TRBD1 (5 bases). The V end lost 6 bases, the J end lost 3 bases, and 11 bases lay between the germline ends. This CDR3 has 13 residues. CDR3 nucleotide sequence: TGTGCCAGCAGCTTGACAGATCACACTGAAGCTTTCTTT. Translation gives CASSLTDHTEAFF.

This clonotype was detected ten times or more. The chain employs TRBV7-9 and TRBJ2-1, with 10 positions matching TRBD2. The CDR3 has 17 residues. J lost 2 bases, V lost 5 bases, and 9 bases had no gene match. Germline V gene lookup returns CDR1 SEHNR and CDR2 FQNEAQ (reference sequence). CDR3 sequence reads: CASSLSSGSAAYNEQFF. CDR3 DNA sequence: TGTGCCAGCAGCCTTTCTAGCGGGAGTGCCGCCTACAATGAGCAGTTCTTC.

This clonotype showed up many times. CDR3 in amino acids: CSASSNYEQYF. CDR3 coding DNA: TGCAGTGCTTCCAGCAACTACGAGCAGTACTTC. The chain recombines TRBV20-1 with TRBJ2-7; D remains unclear. The CDR3 consists of 11 residues. Germline CDR1 is DFQATT and CDR2 is SNEGSKA (reference sequence). Deletions cut 5 bases from V and 3 bases from J, with 8 bases between.

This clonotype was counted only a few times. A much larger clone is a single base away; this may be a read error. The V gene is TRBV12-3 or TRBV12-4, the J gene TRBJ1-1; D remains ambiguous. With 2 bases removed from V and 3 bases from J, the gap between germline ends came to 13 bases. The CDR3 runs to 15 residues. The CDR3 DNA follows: TGTGCCAGCAGTTTAAGTCGCTTACGGGACACTGAAGCTTTCTTT. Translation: CASSLSRLRDTEAFF.

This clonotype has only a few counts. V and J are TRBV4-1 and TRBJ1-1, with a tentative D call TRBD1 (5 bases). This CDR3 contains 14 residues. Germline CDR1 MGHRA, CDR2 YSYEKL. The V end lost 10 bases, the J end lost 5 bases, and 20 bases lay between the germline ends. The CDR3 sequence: CATRVSGTGTEAFF. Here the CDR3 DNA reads TGCGCCACCAGGGTCTCAGGGACGGGAACTGAAGCTTTCTTT.

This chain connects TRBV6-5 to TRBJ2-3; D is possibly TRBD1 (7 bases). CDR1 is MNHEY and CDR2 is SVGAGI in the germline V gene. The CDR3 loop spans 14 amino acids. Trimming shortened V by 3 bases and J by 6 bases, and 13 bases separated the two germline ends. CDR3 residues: CASSYAGQLDTQYF. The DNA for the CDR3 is TGTGCCAGCAGTTATGCGGGACAGCTGGATACGCAGTATTTT.

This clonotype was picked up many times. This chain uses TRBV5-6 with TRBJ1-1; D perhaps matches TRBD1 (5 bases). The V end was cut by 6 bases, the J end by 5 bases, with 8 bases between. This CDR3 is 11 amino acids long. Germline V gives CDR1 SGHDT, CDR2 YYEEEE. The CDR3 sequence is CASTGRTEAFF. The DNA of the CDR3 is TGTGCCAGCACAGGGCGTACTGAAGCTTTCTTT. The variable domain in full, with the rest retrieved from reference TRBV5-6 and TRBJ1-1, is DAGVTQSPTHLIKTRGQQVTLRCSPKSGHDTVSWYQQALGQGPQFIFQYYEEEERQRGNFPDRFSGHQFPNYSSELNVNALLLGDSALYLCASTGRTEAFFGQGTRLTVV.

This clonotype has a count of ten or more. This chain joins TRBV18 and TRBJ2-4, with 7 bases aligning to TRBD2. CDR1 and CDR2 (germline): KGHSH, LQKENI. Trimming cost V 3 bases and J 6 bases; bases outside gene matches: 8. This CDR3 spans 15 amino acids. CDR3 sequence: CASSPIGRELNIQYF. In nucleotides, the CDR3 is TGTGCCAGCTCACCTATTGGGCGGGAGTTAAACATTCAGTACTTC.

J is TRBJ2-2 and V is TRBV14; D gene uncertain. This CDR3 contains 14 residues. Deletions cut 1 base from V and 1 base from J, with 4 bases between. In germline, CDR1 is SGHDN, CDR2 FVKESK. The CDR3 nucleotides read TGTGCCAGCAGCCAAGTTCGGAACACCGGGGAGCTGTTTTTT. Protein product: CASSQVRNTGELFF.

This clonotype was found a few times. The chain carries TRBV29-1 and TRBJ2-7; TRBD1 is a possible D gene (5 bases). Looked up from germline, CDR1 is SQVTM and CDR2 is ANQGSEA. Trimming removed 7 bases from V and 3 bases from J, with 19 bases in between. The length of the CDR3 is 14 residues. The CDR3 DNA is TGCAGCGCGATTCCTCAGGGCGTGGGCTACGAGCAGTACTTC. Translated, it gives CSAIPQGVGYEQYF.

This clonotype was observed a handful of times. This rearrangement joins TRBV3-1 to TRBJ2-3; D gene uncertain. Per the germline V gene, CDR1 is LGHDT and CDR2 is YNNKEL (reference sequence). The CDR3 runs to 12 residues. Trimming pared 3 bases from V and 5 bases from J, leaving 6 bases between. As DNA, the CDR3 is TGTGCCAGCAGCCATTTGGAAGATACGCAGTATTTT. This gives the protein CASSHLEDTQYF.

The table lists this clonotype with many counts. CDR3 sequence: CASSFQRFADTQYF. The DNA for the CDR3 is TGTGCCAGCAGTTTTCAAAGATTCGCAGATACGCAGTATTTT. J is TRBJ2-3 and V is TRBV28; D gene unclear. Germline V gives CDR1 MDHEN, CDR2 SYDVKM. Trimming took 3 bases from V and 4 from J, leaving 11 bases between them. CDR3 length equals 14 residues.

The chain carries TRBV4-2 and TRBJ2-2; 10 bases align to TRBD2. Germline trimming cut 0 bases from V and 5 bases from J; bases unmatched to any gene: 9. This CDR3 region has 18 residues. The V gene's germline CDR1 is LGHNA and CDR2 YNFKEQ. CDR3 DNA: TGTGCCAGCAGCCAAGACACACGGACTAGCGGCAATACCGGGGAGCTGTTTTTT. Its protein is CASSQDTRTSGNTGELFF.

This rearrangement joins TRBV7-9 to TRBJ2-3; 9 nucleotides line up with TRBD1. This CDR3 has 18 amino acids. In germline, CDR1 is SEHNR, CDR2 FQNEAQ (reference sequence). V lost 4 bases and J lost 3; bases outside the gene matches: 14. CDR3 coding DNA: TGTGCCAGCAGCTCGACCGGGGACAGGGTGTTGTTAACAGATACGCAGTATTTT. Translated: CASSSTGDRVLLTDTQYF.